This T cell receptor beta chain was captured in a study of blood T cell repertoires in COVID-19. On the study more broadly: Samples taken during acute and convalescent COVID-19 were collected in the United States, Italy and Spain.

V was trimmed by 5 bases and J by 3 bases, leaving 16 bases between them. CDR1 is SGHAT and CDR2 is FQNNGV in the germline V gene. This CDR3 is built from 15 residues. Individuals drawn from around 24 US areas were about 18 to 95 years old. Sequencing used immunoSEQ multiplex PCR; TCRdb keeps in-frame clones, though not all of them. The sample records approximately 330,000 clones, 80% to 90% being singletons. V gene TRBV11-2 combines with J gene TRBJ1-2; unclear D gene. The clonotype originates from a woman between 40 and 50 years old with acute COVID-19. The sample comprised PBMCs or T cells enriched from blood (not recorded which). This CDR3 is CASSGTVTPYYGYTF. The DNA for the CDR3 is TGTGCCAGCAGCGGCACAGTTACCCCCTACTATGGCTACACCTTC.